Listed below are T cell receptor beta chains from one sample, sequenced in a study of beta chain features in type 1 diabetes. Method: immunoSEQ multiplex PCR; TCRdb's copy keeps in-frame clones and lacks some. The data show about 640,000 clones, roughly an eighth seen once. The sample taken for sequencing was naive CD4+ T cells from blood. These receptors all stem from a young man with type 1 diabetes. Each CDR3 is given with its conserved first and last residue. D genes are given only for firm matches. Only some rows state a clone size, as once, few, many or a class for expanded clones.

J gene,clone size,V gene,D gene,CDR3 DNA,CDR3 protein
TRBJ2-7,few,TRBV5-1,TRBD2,TGCGCCAGCAGCGAGTCGAGCGGGGGAACTAACGAGCAGTACTTC,CASSESSGGTNEQYF
TRBJ2-7,-,TRBV7-9,-,TGTGCCAGCAGCTTAAGTTCTCGTGAGCAGTACTTC,CASSLSSREQYF
TRBJ2-7,few,TRBV7-9,TRBD1,TGTGCCAGCAGCTTCAGTACCGGGACAGTTCCCTACGAGCAGTACTTC,CASSFSTGTVPYEQYF
TRBJ2-2,few,TRBV5-1,-,TGCGCCAGCAGCGTGACCGGGGAGCTGTTTTTT,CASSVTGELFF
TRBJ1-6,-,TRBV2,-,TGTGCCAGCAGTGAACAAGGGATCGGGAATTCACCCCTCCACTTT,CASSEQGIGNSPLHF
TRBJ1-1,-,TRBV9,TRBD1,TGTGCCAGCAGCGTAGCGGGGGGACAGGGAATAGGGGACACTGAAGCTTTCTTT,CASSVAGGQGIGDTEAFF
TRBJ2-2,-,TRBV9,TRBD1,TGTGCCAGCAGCGTAACAGGGGGCATAAACACCGGGGAGCTGTTTTTT,CASSVTGGINTGELFF
TRBJ2-1,-,TRBV27,-,TGTGCCAGCAGTTTAGGCGGACCTCTTAATGAGCAGTTCTTC,CASSLGGPLNEQFF
TRBJ1-2,-,TRBV2,-,TGTGCCAGCAGGGCTTACTATGGCTACACCTTC,CASRAYYGYTF
TRBJ2-7,-,TRBV10-2,-,TGCGCCAGCAGCGAACAGGGATACGAGCAGTACTTC,CASSEQGYEQYF
TRBJ1-1,-,TRBV7-9,-,TGTGCCAGCAGCTCTTCTCATACCACTGAAGCTTTCTTT,CASSSSHTTEAFF
TRBJ2-7,-,TRBV6-6,TRBD1,TGTGCCAGCAGGCAGCCAGGACAGGGAAGGGACGAGCAGTACTTC,CASRQPGQGRDEQYF
TRBJ1-6,-,TRBV2,-,TGTGCCAGCAGTGAAGGGGTTGCGTATTCACCCCTCCACTTT,CASSEGVAYSPLHF
TRBJ1-2,few,TRBV18,TRBD1,TGTGCCAGCTCACCCCTGGGACAGGATGGCTACACCTTC,CASSPLGQDGYTF
TRBJ1-1,few,TRBV5-4,-,TGTGCCAGCAGCTTGCAGGACCAGACTGAAGCTTTCTTT,CASSLQDQTEAFF
TRBJ1-2,-,TRBV12-5,TRBD1,TGTGCTAGTGGTCCCCGGACAGGAAACTATGGCTACACCTTC,CASGPRTGNYGYTF
TRBJ1-5,-,TRBV30,TRBD1,TGTGCCTGGAGTGCGACAGGGGGTCAGCCCCAGCATTTT,CAWSATGGQPQHF
TRBJ2-1,few,TRBV28,TRBD1,TGTGCCAGCAGTTTATGGGGGACAGGGGGCGATGAGCAGTTCTTC,CASSLWGTGGDEQFF
TRBJ2-1,few,TRBV20-1,TRBD2,TGCAGTGCTTCTTCTAGCGGGGGTCCGTTCTTC,CSASSSGGPFF
TRBJ2-7,-,TRBV2,-,TGTGCCAGCAGTGAGGGGGTAGGCCGCTACGAGCAGTACTTC,CASSEGVGRYEQYF
TRBJ1-1,few,TRBV6-5,-,TGTGCCAGCACCCCCCGGGAACACTCTGAAGCTTTCTTT,CASTPREHSEAFF
TRBJ1-1,-,TRBV19,-,TGTGCCAGTAGGGCTCCAGCGATGAACACTGAAGCTTTCTTT,CASRAPAMNTEAFF
TRBJ1-4,few,TRBV29-1,-,TGCAGCGTTGGAGGGGCTAAAGAAAAACTGTTTTTT,CSVGGAKEKLFF
TRBJ2-7,-,TRBV4-2,-,TGTGCCAGCAGCCAAGTGGTCCACTCGAACGAGCAGTACTTC,CASSQVVHSNEQYF
TRBJ2-6,-,TRBV5-1,-,TGCGCCAGCAGCTTGCAGGGATCTGGGGCCAACGTCCTGACTTTC,CASSLQGSGANVLTF
TRBJ2-7,few,TRBV29-1,TRBD1,TGCAGCGTTTGCCGGGACAGGGGTGGGTACGAGCAGTACTTC,CSVCRDRGGYEQYF
TRBJ2-7,-,TRBV19,-,TGTGCCAGTAGCAAAGGGACAACCTACTTCTACGAGCAGTACTTC,CASSKGTTYFYEQYF
TRBJ1-2,-,TRBV5-1,TRBD1,TGCGCCAGCAGCTCCCAGGGGGCGCGAGACTATGGCTACACCTTC,CASSSQGARDYGYTF
TRBJ1-1,-,TRBV6-6,TRBD1,TGTGCCAGCAGTTTGGGACAGGAGGACACTGAAGCTTTCTTT,CASSLGQEDTEAFF
TRBJ1-1,-,TRBV18,-,TGTGCCAGCTCATCTCAAATGGACGGGAACACTGAAGCTTTCTTT,CASSSQMDGNTEAFF
TRBJ1-6,few,TRBV6-5,-,TGTGCCAGCAGTTCCCCTGGCAGGGGCCGGTCACCCCTCCACTTT,CASSSPGRGRSPLHF
TRBJ2-7,few,TRBV9,TRBD2,TGTGCCAGCAGCGTCGGGGGGACCTACGAGCAGTACTTC,CASSVGGTYEQYF
TRBJ2-2,few,TRBV6-8,TRBD1,TGTGCCAGCATTACCGACAGGGCTACAATTCCGGGCACCGGGGAGCTGTTTTTT,CASITDRATIPGTGELFF
TRBJ2-1,few,TRBV4-2,TRBD1,TGTGCCAGCAGCCCACGACGGACAGGGTACAATGAGCAGTTCTTC,CASSPRRTGYNEQFF
TRBJ1-1,-,TRBV7-9,-,TGTGCCAGCAGCCGCGGAACCACTGAAGCTTTCTTT,CASSRGTTEAFF
TRBJ2-5,-,TRBV6-5,-,TGTGCCAGCCACGGGGCGGGGACCCAAGAGACCCAGTACTTC,CASHGAGTQETQYF
TRBJ2-3,few,TRBV7-9,TRBD2,TGTGCCAGCAGCTCGGGACTAGCGGGGGTAACAGATACGCAGTATTTT,CASSSGLAGVTDTQYF
TRBJ2-5,few,TRBV30,-,TGTGCCTGGAGCCAAGGAGACAGGCGAACACAAGAGACCCAGTACTTC,CAWSQGDRRTQETQYF
TRBJ2-3,few,TRBV14,TRBD2,TGTGCCAGCAGCCAAGCGGGGGGGTCCATAGCAGATACGCAGTATTTT,CASSQAGGSIADTQYF
TRBJ2-1,-,TRBV4-3,TRBD2,TGCGCCAGCAGCCAAGGGGCTAGCGGGGGGGGCCCATTCTTC,CASSQGASGGGPFF
TRBJ1-3,-,TRBV2,-,TGTGCCAGCAGCGAAACAGGGTTGAGGGGCTCTGGAAACACCATATATTTT,CASSETGLRGSGNTIYF
TRBJ1-2,few,TRBV18,-,TGTGCCAGCTCCCTACCCGGCTATGGCTACACCTTC,CASSLPGYGYTF
TRBJ2-1,-,TRBV4-3,-,TGCGCCAGCAGCCAAGGATGGACGTACGGGACAAATGAGCAGTTCTTC,CASSQGWTYGTNEQFF
TRBJ1-6,few,TRBV6-5,TRBD1,TGTGCCAGCAGTACCGACAGGGCTGGCTCACCCCTCCACTTT,CASSTDRAGSPLHF
TRBJ2-1,-,TRBV7-7,TRBD1,TGTGCCAGCAGCTTAGGAGGGGACAGGGTGTACAATGAGCAGTTCTTC,CASSLGGDRVYNEQFF